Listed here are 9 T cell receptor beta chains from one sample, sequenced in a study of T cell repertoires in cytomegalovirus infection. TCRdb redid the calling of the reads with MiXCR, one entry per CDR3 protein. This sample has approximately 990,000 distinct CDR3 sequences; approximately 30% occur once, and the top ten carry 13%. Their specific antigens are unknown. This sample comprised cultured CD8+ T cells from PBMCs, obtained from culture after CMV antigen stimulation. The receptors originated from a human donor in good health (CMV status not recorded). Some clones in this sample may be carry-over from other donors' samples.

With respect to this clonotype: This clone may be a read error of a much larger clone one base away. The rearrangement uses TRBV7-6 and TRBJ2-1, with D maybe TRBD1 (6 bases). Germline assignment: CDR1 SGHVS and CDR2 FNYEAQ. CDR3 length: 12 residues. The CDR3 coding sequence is TGTGCCAGCAGTTTTGAGGGGGATGAGCAGTCCTTC. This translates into CASSFEGDEQSF. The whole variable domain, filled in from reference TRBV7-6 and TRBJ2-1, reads GAGVSQSPRYKVTKRGQDVALRCDPISGHVSLYWYRQALGQGPEFLTYFNYEAQQDKSGLPNDRFSAERPEGSISTLTIQRTEQRDSAMYRCASSFEGDEQSFGPGTRLTVL.

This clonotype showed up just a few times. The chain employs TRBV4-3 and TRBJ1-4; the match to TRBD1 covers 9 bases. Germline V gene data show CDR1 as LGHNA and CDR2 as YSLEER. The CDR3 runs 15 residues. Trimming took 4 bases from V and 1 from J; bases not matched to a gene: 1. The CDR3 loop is CASSPDRGTNEKLFF. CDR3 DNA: TGCGCCAGCAGCCCGGACAGGGGAACTAATGAAAAACTGTTTTTT.

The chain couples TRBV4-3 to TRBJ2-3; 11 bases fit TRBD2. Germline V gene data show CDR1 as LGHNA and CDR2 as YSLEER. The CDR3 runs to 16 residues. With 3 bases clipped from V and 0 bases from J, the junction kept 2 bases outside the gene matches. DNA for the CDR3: TGCGCCAGCAGCCACGGGACTAGCGGTAGCACAGATACGCAGTATTTT. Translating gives CASSHGTSGSTDTQYF.

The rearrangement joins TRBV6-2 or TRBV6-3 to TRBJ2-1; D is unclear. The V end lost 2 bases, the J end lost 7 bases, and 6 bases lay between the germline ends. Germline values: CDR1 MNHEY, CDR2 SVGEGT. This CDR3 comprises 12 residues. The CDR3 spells CASSYRRNEQFF. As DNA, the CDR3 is TGTGCCAGCAGTTACCGGCGGAATGAGCAGTTCTTC.

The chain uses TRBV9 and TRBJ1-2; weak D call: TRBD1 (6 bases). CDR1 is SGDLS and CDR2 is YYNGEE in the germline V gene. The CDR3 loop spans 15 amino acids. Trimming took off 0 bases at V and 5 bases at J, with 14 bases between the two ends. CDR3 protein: CASSVATGMGYGYTF. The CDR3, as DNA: TGTGCCAGCAGCGTAGCTACAGGGATGGGTTATGGCTACACCTTC.

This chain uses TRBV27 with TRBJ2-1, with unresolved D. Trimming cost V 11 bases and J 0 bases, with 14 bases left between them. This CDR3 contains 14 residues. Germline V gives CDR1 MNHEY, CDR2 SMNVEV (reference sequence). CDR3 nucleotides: TGTGCCGCTGGGTGGGCCAGCTCCTACAATGAGCAGTTCTTC. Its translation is CAAGWASSYNEQFF.

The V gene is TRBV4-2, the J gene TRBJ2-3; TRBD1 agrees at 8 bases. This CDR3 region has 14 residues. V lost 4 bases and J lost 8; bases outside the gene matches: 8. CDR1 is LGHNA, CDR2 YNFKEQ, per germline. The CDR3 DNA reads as TGTGCCAGCAGCCTATCGCAGGGGGCAGGTACGCAGTATTTT. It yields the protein CASSLSQGAGTQYF.

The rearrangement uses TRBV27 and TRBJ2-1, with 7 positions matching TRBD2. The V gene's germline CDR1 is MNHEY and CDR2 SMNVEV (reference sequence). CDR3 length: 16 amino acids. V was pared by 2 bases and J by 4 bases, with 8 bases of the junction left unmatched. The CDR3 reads CASSLSLWGGYNEQFF. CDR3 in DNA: TGTGCCAGCAGTTTAAGTTTGTGGGGGGGGTACAATGAGCAGTTCTTC.

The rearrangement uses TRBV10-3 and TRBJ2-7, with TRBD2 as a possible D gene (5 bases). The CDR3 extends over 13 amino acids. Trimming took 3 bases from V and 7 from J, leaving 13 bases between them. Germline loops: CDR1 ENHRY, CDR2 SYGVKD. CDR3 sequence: CAISEDWLAEQYV. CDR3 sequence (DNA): TGTGCCATCAGTGAAGATTGGCTAGCAGAGCAGTACGTC.